This TCR beta chain was sequenced for a study of cytomegalovirus exposure and HLA in healthy donors. General observations from the study: Later on, an analysis found that several of the most significant clusters appeared to be linked to common viral pathogens, which included parvovirus B19.

Germline V gene data show CDR1 as SQVTM and CDR2 as ANQGSEA. V dropped 4 bases and J dropped 2 bases, with 11 bases sitting between them. The CDR3 totals 13 residues. Regarding donors, all were healthy bone marrow donors. Both 60 Vbeta primers and 13 Jbeta primers went into the PCR. Profiled with immunoSEQ multiplex PCR; TCRdb holds only in-frame clones, not every one. The sample includes roughly 180,000 clones, 65% to 85% of them seen just once. This clone was observed at least ten times. As yet, its antigen is unknown. Sequenced sample: PBMCs. This sequence originates from a female donor in good health and CMV-seronegative. V and J are TRBV29-1 and TRBJ2-5, with D possibly being TRBD2 (5 bases). The CDR3 DNA sequence: TGCAGCGTTGTTTTCGGGGTACAAGAGACCCAGTACTTC. This sequence encodes CSVVFGVQETQYF. Together with reference TRBV29-1 and TRBJ2-5, the CDR3 gives the full variable domain: SAVISQKPSRDICQRGTSLTIQCQVDSQVTMMFWYRQQPGQSLTLIATANQGSEATYESGFVIDKFPISRPNLTFSTLTVSNMSPEDSSIYLCSVVFGVQETQYFGPGTRLLVL.